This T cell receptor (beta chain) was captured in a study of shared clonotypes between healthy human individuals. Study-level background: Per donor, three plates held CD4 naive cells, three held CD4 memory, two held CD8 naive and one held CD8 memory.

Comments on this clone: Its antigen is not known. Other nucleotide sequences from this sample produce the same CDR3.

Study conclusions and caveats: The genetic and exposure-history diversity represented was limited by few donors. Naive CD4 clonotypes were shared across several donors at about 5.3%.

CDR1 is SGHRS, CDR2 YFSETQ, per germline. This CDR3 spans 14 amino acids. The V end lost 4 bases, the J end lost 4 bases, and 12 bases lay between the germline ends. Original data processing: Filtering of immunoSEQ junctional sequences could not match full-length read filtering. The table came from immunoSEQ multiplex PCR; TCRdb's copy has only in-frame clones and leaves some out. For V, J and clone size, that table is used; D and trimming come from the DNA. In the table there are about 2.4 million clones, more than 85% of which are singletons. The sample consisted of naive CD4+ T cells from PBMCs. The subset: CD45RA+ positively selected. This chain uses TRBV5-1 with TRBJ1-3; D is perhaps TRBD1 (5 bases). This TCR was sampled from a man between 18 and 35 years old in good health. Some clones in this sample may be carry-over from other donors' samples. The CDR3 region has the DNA TGCGCCAGCAGCCTCGGGGGAGCGGGAAACACCATATATTTT. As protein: CASSLGGAGNTIYF.